The TCR beta chain described here comes from a study of cytotoxic CD8 clonotypes in ibrutinib-treated CLL. The CDR3 runs to 15 residues. Germline V gene data show CDR1 as MDHEN and CDR2 as SYDVKM. Trimming cost V 1 base and J 8 bases; bases outside gene matches: 7. Assay: immunoSEQ multiplex PCR; the TCRdb copy retains only in-frame clones and omits some. The sample has under 150,000 clones; less than 90% are singletons. This TCR came from a human donor with chronic lymphocytic leukemia. Sequenced material: PBMCs, taken after 24 months of ibrutinib treatment. This chain links TRBV28 with TRBJ1-4; 7 nucleotides line up with TRBD1. As DNA, the CDR3 is TGTGCCAGCAGTTTATTGGGACAGCAAGGGGAAAAACTGTTTTTT. This codes for CASSLLGQQGEKLFF.